The next 11 T cell receptor beta chains were all read from a single sample in a study of T cells in Graves' hyperthyroidism and ophthalmopathy. RNA transcripts yielded amplified TCR beta CDR3 regions. The HTBI primer set served for first-round RT-PCR of the TCR CDR3. TCRdb independently ran MiXCR on the multiplex PCR reads; one entry per CDR3 protein. In the table there are around 520,000 distinct CDR3 sequences, around a quarter of which are singletons. Material for sequencing was blood. The source is a woman aged 25 to 39 with Graves' ophthalmopathy.

In this sample, this clonotype turned up many times. The rearrangement joins TRBV20-1 to TRBJ2-5, with TRBD2 matching 13 bases. The germline gives CDR1 DFQATT, CDR2 SNEGSKA (reference sequence). This CDR3 is 14 amino acids long. The ends lost 6 bases at V and 3 bases at J; junction bases unmatched: 4. In nucleotides, the CDR3 is TGCAGTGCGATCGGACTAGCGGGGGAAGAGACCCAGTACTTC. This gives the protein CSAIGLAGEETQYF.

The chain carries TRBV20-1 and TRBJ1-1; D unresolved. Trimming cost V 4 bases and J 0 bases, with 6 bases left between them. Germline V gene sequence: CDR1 DFQATT, CDR2 SNEGSKA (reference sequence). The CDR3 has 12 residues. The CDR3 sequence: CSANIVNTEAFF. The CDR3 DNA follows: TGCAGTGCTAATATCGTGAACACTGAAGCTTTCTTT.

This clonotype was seen ten or more times. This chain connects TRBV7-8 to TRBJ1-5; D gene unclear. V was cut by 1 base and J by 1 base, with 8 bases left in between. Per germline, CDR1 SGHVS and CDR2 FQNEAQ. The CDR3 contains 15 residues. The CDR3 bases are TGTGCCAGCAGCTTAGGACCGGGGAGCAATCAGCCCCAGCATTTT. It encodes CASSLGPGSNQPQHF.

The chain carries TRBV30 and TRBJ1-5; TRBD1 aligns across 7 bases. V lost 5 bases to trimming and J lost 3 bases; unmatched junction nucleotides: 4. In germline, CDR1 is GTSNPN, CDR2 SVGIG (reference sequence). This CDR3 is 13 amino acids long. The CDR3 is CAWGTVPNQPQHF. The CDR3 nucleotides read TGTGCCTGGGGGACAGTTCCCAATCAGCCCCAGCATTTT.

There are a few counts of this clonotype. The genes are TRBV6-1 and TRBJ1-1; D is unresolved. Germline V lookup: CDR1 MNHNS, CDR2 SASEGT. The CDR3 has 11 amino acids. Trimming pared 6 bases from V and 6 bases from J, leaving 8 bases between. CDR3 amino acids: CASRKTAEAFF. The DNA for the CDR3 is TGTGCCAGCAGGAAAACTGCTGAAGCTTTCTTT.

This clonotype was picked up a small number of times. Possible read error: a much larger clone is one base away. Because the CDR3 is missing its conserved closing phenylalanine or tryptophan, this is likely a read error. The rearrangement joins TRBV20-1 to TRBJ2-6, with D possibly matching TRBD2 (7 bases). V was cut by 6 bases and J by 4 bases, with 13 bases left in between. Per germline, CDR1 DFQATT and CDR2 SNEGSKA (reference sequence). The CDR3 has 14 residues. The CDR3 loop reads CSAEGGYGANVLTV. For the CDR3, the DNA is TGCAGTGCGGAGGGGGGGTACGGGGCCAACGTCCTGACTGTC.

Remarks on this clonotype: Being one base from a much bigger clone, this may be a read error. The V gene is TRBV27, the J gene TRBJ1-5, with D unresolved. The germline V gene encodes CDR1 MNHEY and CDR2 SMNVEV (reference sequence). The CDR3 loop spans 15 amino acids. For the CDR3, the DNA is TGTGCCAGCAGTTTGATAGGGAGGTGGAATCATCCCCAGCATTTT. Protein: CASSLIGRWNHPQHF.

Many counts were recorded for this clonotype. V is TRBV5-1 and J is TRBJ2-5; D perhaps matches TRBD1 (5 bases). V was cut by 0 bases and J by 1 base, with 7 bases left in between. The CDR3 covers 14 residues. Germline CDR1 SGHRS, CDR2 YFSETQ. The CDR3 nucleotides are TGCGCCAGCAGCTTGGGACAGCTCCAAGAGACCCAGTACTTC. Translated: CASSLGQLQETQYF. Full variable domain (remainder filled in from reference TRBV5-1 and TRBJ2-5): KAGVTQTPRYLIKTRGQQVTLSCSPISGHRSVSWYQQTPGQGLQFLFEYFSETQRNKGNFPGRFSGRQFSNSRSEMNVSTLELGDSALYLCASSLGQLQETQYFGPGTRLLVL.

V gene TRBV11-2 combines with J gene TRBJ2-7, with TRBD1 matching 10 bases. J lost 0 bases, V lost 3 bases, and 5 bases had no gene match. CDR3 size: 16 residues. Germline V gene lookup returns CDR1 SGHAT and CDR2 FQNNGV. This CDR3 is CASSFHGTGVSYEQYF. For the CDR3, the DNA is TGTGCCAGCAGCTTTCACGGGACAGGGGTCTCCTACGAGCAGTACTTC.

This clonotype appeared many times. The V and J genes are TRBV6-1 and TRBJ2-5; 11 nucleotides line up with TRBD2. Looked up from germline, CDR1 is MNHNS and CDR2 is SASEGT. V shed 6 bases and J 5 bases; nucleotides not matched to a gene: 8. CDR3 length: 15 amino acids. In DNA form, the CDR3 reads TGTGCCAGCAGCGATAGCGGGGGGGCCGTGGAGACCCAGTACTTC. As protein: CASSDSGGAVETQYF.

This clonotype was picked up many times. The gene calls are TRBV12-3 or TRBV12-4 and TRBJ1-3; D uncertain. V lost 8 bases to trimming and J lost 4 bases, with 18 bases between them. The CDR3 is 15 residues long. This chain's CDR3 is CASCVSGSSGNTIYF. The CDR3 region has the DNA TGTGCCAGCTGCGTGTCGGGGTCCTCCGGAAACACCATATATTTT.